This TCR beta chain was recovered during a study of cytotoxic CD8 clonotypes in ibrutinib-treated CLL (dated by TCRdb to the early 2020s). In the study overall: The cohort had eleven to twelve relapsed/refractory and around 15 treatment-naive patients; 17 to 18 were IGHV unmutated. Partial responses were observed in approximately 24 patients and complete responses in 2; after a median follow-up of 68 months, remission was maintained in 14 patients and progression was observed in approximately twelve. The response samples were drawn at a median of 12 months into treatment, with a range of about 6 to 40 months. An average of 255,043 productive templates and around 100,000 productive rearrangements was obtained per sample. Of the roughly 81 people in the trial, about 25 had longitudinal samples available. Cryopreserved peripheral blood mononuclear cells were obtained before treatment, at response, and at either sustained remission or disease progression.

For TCR beta library preparation, 1.5 to 2 micrograms of genomic DNA were extracted from the cryopreserved PBMCs. Longitudinal blood samples from CLL patients receiving ibrutinib monotherapy were subjected to high-throughput TCR beta sequencing. The patients were enrolled in a single-center, open-label phase 2 trial of ibrutinib monotherapy. Broader findings and caveats from the paper: Public clonotypes were rare and either shrank or stayed stable during treatment, and the rise in clonality at ibrutinib response reflected expansion of private clonotypes. Baseline clonality was found to be higher than that of age-matched healthy donors and was strongly correlated with circulating CD8+ T-cell counts. At ibrutinib response clonality went up, during sustained remission it held steady, and at progression it dropped back toward baseline. Sampling times were not matched between patients in sustained remission and patients whose disease was progressing, and lymph node repertoires were not examined.

Each clonotype received, on average, approximately 9.9x coverage in deep resolution sequencing performed on a MiSeq, where the target depth lay between 1 in 1 million and 1 in 200,000 T cells. The immunoSEQ hsTCRB Kit was used to generate the TCR beta libraries. The original methods were these. The data were analyzed with ImmunoSEQ Analyzer and ImmunoSEQ Data Assistant, and V, D and J gene assignments followed IMGT definitions. Clonality, with values ranging from 0 to 1, was calculated as one minus the normalized Shannon entropy of productive rearrangement frequencies. Public clonotype analysis was restricted to overrepresented clonotypes comprising at least 0.05% of each patient's repertoire. Repertoires from about a dozen age-matched healthy donors in immuneACCESS were used as clonality controls. TCRdb limited this immuneACCESS table to in-frame rearrangements with V and J called. A share of clones is missing; checked studies link under half to unresolved V genes, and the rest is unexplained. The DNA gave D and trimming, while V, J and clone size come from that table. The sample records about 35,000 clones, nearly 50% of which are singletons. The ten most abundant clones make up 18% of the sample.

Worth noting for this clone: The antigen it binds to is not known. Base qualities are missing; no much larger clone stands one base away.

V lost 2 bases and J lost 8 bases, and the count of bases not matched to a germline gene is 4. CDR1 MNHNY and CDR2 SVGAGI were looked up in the germline V gene (reference sequence). Inclusive of the bounding cysteine and phenylalanine, the CDR3 is 14 residues long. Of the read, only the CDR3 DNA is kept; its 42 bases are in frame from base 1. The sample consisted of PBMCs, taken before ibrutinib treatment. In this chain, TRBV6-6 is recombined with TRBJ2-1; 9 bases in between match TRBD2. The TCR comes from a human donor with chronic lymphocytic leukemia. The CDR3 corresponds to CASSYSASGDEQFF. The base sequence is TGTGCCAGCAGTTACAGCGCTAGCGGGGATGAGCAGTTCTTC.